Following are 24 T cell receptor beta chains from one sample sequenced in a study of blood T cell repertoires in COVID-19 (TCRdb year 2020). Libraries were prepared through the immunoSEQ multiplex PCR assay. Not all clones reach the TCRdb copy of this immuneACCESS table, which keeps in-frame sequences only. Checked studies attribute under half of the gap to unresolved V genes and leave the rest unexplained. Counted in this sample were some 250,000 clones; roughly four fifths of them appeared once. Roughly a tenth of the sample lies in the top ten. The material sequenced was peripheral blood. All receptors derive from a woman at least 80 years old with acute or convalescent COVID-19.

The rearrangement joins TRBV4-1 to TRBJ1-3; a weak D match, TRBD1 (6 bases). The CDR3 is 16 amino acids. V shed 1 base and J shed 4 bases, with 14 bases lying between them. Germline loops: CDR1 MGHRA, CDR2 YSYEKL. Written as DNA, the CDR3 is TGCGCCAGCAGCCAAGCACCCAGGGGTAAAGGAAACACCATATATTTT. Translating gives CASSQAPRGKGNTIYF.

V usage is TRBV5-6 and J usage is TRBJ2-7; D may be TRBD1 (5 bases). The CDR3 sequence is 15 residues long. Germline values: CDR1 SGHDT, CDR2 YYEEEE. V was shortened by 6 bases and J by 3 bases, with 19 bases between the two germline ends. The CDR3 is CASTMADRPNYEQYF. In nucleotides, the CDR3 is TGTGCCAGCACCATGGCTGACAGACCGAACTACGAGCAGTACTTC.

The rearrangement uses TRBV5-1 and TRBJ1-1, with TRBD1 identical over 7 bases. With 4 bases clipped from V and 3 bases from J, the junction kept 9 bases outside the gene matches. Germline-derived CDR1 and CDR2 are SGHRS and YFSETQ. CDR3 length: 15 residues. CDR3 sequence (DNA): TGCGCCAGCAGCGCAGGCCAAGGGGGCGACACTGAAGCTTTCTTT. This encodes CASSAGQGGDTEAFF.

J is TRBJ2-4 and V is TRBV2; 8 bases align to TRBD2. V lost 5 bases and J lost 0; bases outside the gene matches: 6. Per germline, CDR1 SNHLY and CDR2 FYNNEI. The CDR3 extends over 16 amino acids. Written as DNA, the CDR3 is TGTGCCAGCAGTCCTGGCGGGGGGTTAGCCAAAAACATTCAGTACTTC. Encoded protein: CASSPGGGLAKNIQYF.

The rearrangement joins TRBV7-9 to TRBJ1-2; D is possibly TRBD1 (5 bases). This CDR3 is built from 17 residues. The V gene's germline CDR1 is SEHNR and CDR2 FQNEAQ (reference sequence). The V end was cut by 2 bases, the J end by 0 bases, with 16 bases between. The CDR3 spells CASSLWPGSEPNYGYTF. CDR3 nucleotide sequence: TGTGCCAGCAGCTTATGGCCAGGGTCGGAGCCTAACTATGGCTACACCTTC.

The chain combines TRBV4-2 with TRBJ1-4; D is unresolved. With 1 base removed from V and 1 base from J, the gap between germline ends came to 7 bases. CDR3 length: 15 residues. Germline lookup yields CDR1 LGHNA and CDR2 YNFKEQ. The CDR3 DNA reads TGTGCCAGCAGCCAAGGCCCGGGAACTAATGAAAAACTGTTTTTT. Amino acid sequence: CASSQGPGTNEKLFF.

This clone was recorded only once. J is TRBJ2-7 and V is TRBV30; perhaps TRBD1 as D (6 bases). CDR1 is GTSNPN and CDR2 is SVGIG in the germline V gene (reference sequence). Trimming took off 3 bases at V and 2 bases at J, with 20 bases between the two ends. This CDR3 has 16 residues. CDR3 residues: CAWRGQFLGAAYEQYF. The CDR3 DNA reads as TGTGCCTGGAGGGGCCAGTTTCTGGGGGCAGCCTACGAGCAGTACTTC.

This clone was recorded once. The gene calls are TRBV28 and TRBJ1-5; D not certain. Germline lookup yields CDR1 MDHEN and CDR2 SYDVKM. Trimming cost V 4 bases and J 7 bases, with 11 bases left between them. This CDR3 spans 13 amino acids. This CDR3 is CASSSTGSQPQHF. The CDR3 DNA reads TGTGCCAGCAGTTCAACGGGGTCCCAGCCCCAGCATTTT.

The chain links TRBV4-1 to TRBJ1-1, with 8 nucleotides matching TRBD1. With V trimmed by 1 base and J by 0 bases, 7 bases remained unmatched. The length of the CDR3 is 17 residues. Looked up from germline, CDR1 is MGHRA and CDR2 is YSYEKL. The CDR3 DNA reads TGCGCCAGCAGCCAAGTTGGCCTGACAGGGGTGAACACTGAAGCTTTCTTT. Its translation: CASSQVGLTGVNTEAFF.

The rearrangement links TRBV6-1 to TRBJ1-2; 9 nucleotides match TRBD1. V shed 2 bases and J 8 bases; nucleotides not matched to a gene: 12. This CDR3 contains 16 residues. Germline-derived CDR1 and CDR2 are MNHNS and SASEGT. The CDR3 region is CASSETVIGQGPGYTF. DNA for the CDR3: TGTGCCAGCAGTGAAACTGTAATCGGACAGGGGCCCGGCTACACCTTC.

This rearrangement joins TRBV5-5 to TRBJ1-2; 8 nucleotides align to TRBD1. Trimming cost V 0 bases and J 13 bases; bases outside gene matches: 14. The CDR3 runs 15 residues. Germline loops: CDR1 SGHKS, CDR2 YYEKEE (reference sequence). CDR3 sequence: CASSLEARGLSRTTF. CDR3 DNA sequence: TGTGCCAGCAGCTTGGAGGCCAGGGGGCTCTCAAGAACCACCTTC.

Comments on this clone: The junction departs from the called germline gene at one end, perhaps through a read error. The J gene is TRBJ2-3, the V gene TRBV7-2; 9 bases match TRBD2. CDR3 length: 13 residues. CDR1 and CDR2 from the germline V gene are SGHTA and FQGNSA. The CDR3 loop reads CASSLLAGSSLDF. The DNA for the CDR3 is TGTGCCAGCAGCTTACTAGCGGGGAGTTCCCTAGATTTT. Drawing the rest from reference TRBV7-2 and TRBJ2-3, the complete variable domain is GAGVSQSPSNKVTEKGKDVELRCDPISGHTALYWYRQSLGQGLEFLIYFQGNSAPDKSGLPSDRFSAERTGGSVSTLTIQRTQQEDSAVYLCASSLLAGSSLDFGPGTRLTVL.

V usage is TRBV3-1 (or the pseudogene TRBV3-2) and J usage is TRBJ2-7, with D possibly TRBD2 on 5 matching bases. The V gene's germline CDR1 is LGHDT and CDR2 YNNKEL (reference sequence). V dropped 4 bases and J dropped 9 bases, with 13 bases sitting between them. The CDR3 runs 12 residues. In nucleotides, the CDR3 is TGTGCCAGCAGCCCGGGCCAGAGCGGGCAGTACTTC. Translation gives CASSPGQSGQYF.

The chain has TRBV19 and TRBJ2-7, with D possibly being TRBD1 (6 bases). This CDR3 has 11 residues. V lost 5 bases and J 8 bases, leaving 10 bases between the germline ends. CDR1 and CDR2 (germline): LNHDA, SQIVND (reference sequence). The CDR3 coding sequence is TGTGCCAGTAGTTATACAGGGAAGCAGTACTTC. Protein sequence: CASSYTGKQYF. The whole variable domain, remainder taken from reference TRBV19 and TRBJ2-7, is DGGITQSPKYLFRKEGQNVTLSCEQNLNHDAMYWYRQDPGQGLRLIYYSQIVNDFQKGDIAEGYSVSREKKESFPLTVTSAQKNPTAFYLCASSYTGKQYFGPGTRLTVT.

The rearrangement uses TRBV6-5 and TRBJ1-1; TRBD1 agrees at 8 bases. J gave up 6 bases and V 6 bases, and 12 bases lay outside the gene matches. This CDR3 comprises 15 residues. CDR1 is MNHEY, CDR2 SVGAGI, per germline. In DNA form, the CDR3 reads TGTGCCAGCAGGACGGGACAGGCCTCGAGGGCTGAAGCTTTCTTT. Translating it yields CASRTGQASRAEAFF.

The gene calls are TRBV6-5 and TRBJ1-5; possible D gene TRBD1, 6 bases. The CDR3 is 15 residues long. Trimming removed 3 bases at V and 0 bases at J, with 9 bases between. Germline assignment: CDR1 MNHEY and CDR2 SVGAGI. The CDR3 DNA reads as TGTGCCAGCAGTTATAACAGGGATAGCAATCAGCCCCAGCATTTT. This sequence encodes CASSYNRDSNQPQHF.

The V call is TRBV6-5, the J call TRBJ1-1; perhaps TRBD1 as D (5 bases). Germline V gene sequence: CDR1 MNHEY, CDR2 SVGAGI. The ends were cut back, 3 bases at V and 4 bases at J, with 12 bases in the middle. The CDR3 consists of 14 residues. CDR3 protein: CASSYSLGATEAFF. The CDR3 bases are TGTGCCAGCAGTTATTCTCTTGGGGCCACTGAAGCTTTCTTT.

The chain is built from TRBV19 and TRBJ1-2; no firm D call. The germline V and J ends were trimmed by 5 bases and 2 bases, with 18 bases remaining between them. Germline V gene data show CDR1 as LNHDA and CDR2 as SQIVND (reference sequence). The CDR3 has 16 residues. The DNA for the CDR3 is TGTGCCAGTAGTCCCGGGTACGGGTCTTCAAACTATGGCTACACCTTC. Residues: CASSPGYGSSNYGYTF.

The CDR3 region is CASSLGTRAHEQYF. The DNA for the CDR3 is TGTGCCAGCAGCTTAGGGACTAGAGCCCACGAGCAGTACTTC. The chain joins TRBV7-2 to TRBJ2-7, with 7 nucleotides matching TRBD2. Germline V gene lookup returns CDR1 SGHTA and CDR2 FQGNSA. CDR3 size: 14 residues. Losses at the gene ends were 1 base for V and 5 bases for J; bases not matched to a gene: 5.

The chain employs TRBV6-6 and TRBJ1-3; possible D gene TRBD1, 5 bases. The germline gives CDR1 MNHNY, CDR2 SVGAGI (reference sequence). Between the trimmed V and J ends, which lost 6 bases and 0 bases, there was a span of 12 bases. The CDR3 sequence is 15 residues long. Here the CDR3 DNA reads TGTGCCAGCAGGGCCCCCGGGGGCTCTGGAAACACCATATATTTT. Its protein product is CASRAPGGSGNTIYF.

This chain links TRBV28 with TRBJ1-2; 12 bases are a match to TRBD1. CDR1 and CDR2 from the germline V gene are MDHEN and SYDVKM. The length of the CDR3 is 16 residues. With V trimmed by 5 bases and J by 8 bases, 12 bases remained unmatched. DNA of the CDR3: TGTGCCAGCAGTACGAACCCGGGACAGGGGGCGGGCGGCTACACCTTC. This gives the protein CASSTNPGQGAGGYTF.

V and J are TRBV3-1 (or the pseudogene TRBV3-2) and TRBJ1-2; 7 nucleotides agree with TRBD1. Trimming took 1 base from V and 4 from J; bases not matched to a gene: 9. The germline gives CDR1 LGHDT, CDR2 YNNKEL (reference sequence). The CDR3 runs 16 residues. The CDR3 DNA follows: TGTGCCAGCAGCCAAGTTCGGCAGGGGGAGGCCTATGGCTACACCTTC. This codes for CASSQVRQGEAYGYTF.

The chain recombines TRBV30 with TRBJ2-2; D might be TRBD2 (7 bases). Trimming left V 8 bases short and J 7 bases short, with 17 bases between. Germline loops: CDR1 GTSNPN, CDR2 SVGIG (reference sequence). This CDR3 contains 13 residues. This chain's CDR3 is CAKDGGLDGELFF. In DNA form, the CDR3 reads TGTGCCAAAGACGGGGGGCTTGACGGGGAGCTGTTTTTT.

This chain joins TRBV28 and TRBJ2-5; TRBD2 is a possible D gene (5 bases). V was pared by 5 bases and J by 5 bases, with 15 bases between. This CDR3 has 14 amino acids. Germline V gene data show CDR1 as MDHEN and CDR2 as SYDVKM. CDR3: CASSQAAERETQYF. In DNA, the CDR3 is TGTGCCAGCAGTCAAGCGGCCGAGAGGGAGACCCAGTACTTC.